The 32 T cell receptor beta chains below come from one sample, sequenced in a study of PD-L1 blockade in urothelial cancer. Using immunoSEQ multiplex PCR, the repertoire was profiled, and TCRdb retains in-frame clones only, with some absent. This table has around 43,000 clones, over 75% appearing once. As to time point: pretreatment peripheral blood. Source: PBMCs, taken around atezolizumab (anti-PD-L1) treatment. The receptors shown here come from a donor at least 40 years old with urothelial cancer.

The chain has TRBV6-1 and TRBJ2-5; 8 nucleotides match TRBD1. CDR3 length: 15 residues. Germline CDR1 MNHNS, CDR2 SASEGT. With V trimmed by 6 bases and J by 5 bases, 11 bases remained unmatched. CDR3 sequence reads: CASSTTQGGGETQYF. For the CDR3, the DNA is TGTGCCAGCAGCACAACACAGGGGGGCGGGGAGACCCAGTACTTC.

V and J are TRBV7-2 and TRBJ2-7; D may be TRBD1 (5 bases). Germline V gene lookup returns CDR1 SGHTA and CDR2 FQGNSA. The length of the CDR3 is 14 residues. V gave up 5 bases and J gave up 0 bases, with 11 bases separating them. The CDR3: CASSPDINSYEQYF. The CDR3 coding sequence is TGTGCCAGCAGCCCGGACATAAACTCCTACGAGCAGTACTTC.

V and J are TRBV7-9 and TRBJ2-7; 7 bases match TRBD2. The CDR3 totals 14 residues. J lost 3 bases, V lost 4 bases, and 6 bases had no gene match. Germline V lookup: CDR1 SEHNR, CDR2 FQNEAQ (reference sequence). Here the CDR3 reads CASSWAGTNYEQYF. As DNA, the CDR3 is TGTGCCAGCAGCTGGGCCGGGACTAACTACGAGCAGTACTTC.

V gene TRBV7-9 combines with J gene TRBJ1-1, with 10 bases aligning to TRBD1. The germline V gene has CDR1 SEHNR and CDR2 FQNEAQ (reference sequence). The V gene end was trimmed by 2 bases and the J gene end by 4 bases; junction bases not matched to a gene: 7. The CDR3 length is 16 residues. CDR3 DNA: TGTGCCAGCAGCTTACGGGACAGGGGTAGGACCACTGAAGCTTTCTTT. Its protein is CASSLRDRGRTTEAFF.

This sequence joins TRBV5-1 and TRBJ2-1, with 8 positions matching TRBD2. V lost 0 bases, J lost 7 bases, and 6 bases stayed unmatched. CDR3 size: 15 residues. Germline V lookup: CDR1 SGHRS, CDR2 YFSETQ. CDR3 bases: TGCGCCAGCAGCTTGGAGGCGGGAGGTATAAATGAGCAGTTCTTC. As protein: CASSLEAGGINEQFF.

This sequence joins TRBV7-9 and TRBJ2-1, with TRBD2 matching 14 bases. This CDR3 has 18 amino acids. Germline V CDR1 and CDR2: SEHNR, FQNEAQ (reference sequence). V was pared by 1 base and J by 9 bases, with 11 bases of the junction left unmatched. The CDR3 DNA reads TGTGCCAGCAGCTTAGTGCCGGGACTAGCGGGAGCGGGGGGTGAGCAGTTCTTC. This gives the protein CASSLVPGLAGAGGEQFF.

This clone was seen only a few times. The chain joins TRBV5-4 to TRBJ2-7; 12 bases map to TRBD2. Trimming at V came to 4 bases and at J to 2 bases, leaving 10 bases not matched to a gene. Germline V gives CDR1 SGHNT, CDR2 YYREEE (reference sequence). The CDR3 runs to 17 residues. This chain's CDR3 is CASSGVRRTSGTYEQYF. The DNA for the CDR3 is TGTGCCAGCAGCGGTGTTCGGCGGACTAGCGGGACCTACGAGCAGTACTTC.

This clone was recorded a few times. The chain employs TRBV6-5 and TRBJ1-1; D might be TRBD1 (5 bases). V dropped 0 bases and J dropped 12 bases, with 20 bases sitting between them. Germline V gives CDR1 MNHEY, CDR2 SVGAGI. The CDR3 has 15 amino acids. The CDR3 reads CASSYSRRGHTPTFF. In DNA form, the CDR3 reads TGTGCCAGCAGTTACTCCCGGCGGGGCCATACCCCGACTTTCTTT.

This chain uses TRBV14 with TRBJ1-3; weak D call: TRBD1 (5 bases). The ends were cut back, 4 bases at V and 0 bases at J, with 13 bases in the middle. There are 16 residues in the CDR3. The germline CDR1 and CDR2 sequences are SGHDN and FVKESK. The CDR3 protein is CASSPVQVRSGNTIYF. The CDR3 nucleotides are TGTGCCAGCAGCCCAGTACAGGTTCGCTCTGGAAACACCATATATTTT.

The genes are TRBV27 and TRBJ2-5, with a tentative D call TRBD2 (5 bases). CDR1 MNHEY and CDR2 SMNVEV come from the germline V gene (reference sequence). This CDR3 spans 14 amino acids. V was clipped by 5 bases and J by 9 bases, with 19 bases between them. The CDR3 loop is CASSPKHRRVAQYF. DNA for the CDR3: TGTGCCAGCAGTCCCAAACACCGGCGGGTGGCCCAGTACTTC.

This chain links TRBV6-1 with TRBJ1-1; 9 bases match TRBD1. Germline V gene sequence: CDR1 MNHNS, CDR2 SASEGT. This CDR3 spans 15 amino acids. Trimming at V came to 8 bases and at J to 5 bases, leaving 12 bases not matched to a gene. The CDR3 DNA sequence: TGTGCCAGCCCACCAAACAGGGGGCCTGGGACTGAAGCTTTCTTT. It yields the protein CASPPNRGPGTEAFF.

V usage is TRBV6-5 and J usage is TRBJ1-1; 7 bases align to TRBD1. CDR3 length equals 14 residues. The ends lost 2 bases at V and 8 bases at J; junction bases unmatched: 8. CDR1 and CDR2 from the germline V gene are MNHEY and SVGAGI. In nucleotides, the CDR3 is TGTGCCAGCAGTTACCGACGACAGGGCCTCGAAGCTTTCTTT. It translates to CASSYRRQGLEAFF.

This clone was seen just once. The chain couples TRBV25-1 to TRBJ2-1, with 7 bases lining up with TRBD2. The ends lost 6 bases at V and 3 bases at J; junction bases unmatched: 8. The CDR3 has 15 residues. The V gene's germline CDR1 is MGHDK and CDR2 SYGVNS. CDR3 loop: CASSETRGGYNEQFF. The CDR3 DNA reads TGTGCCAGCAGCGAGACTCGCGGGGGCTACAATGAGCAGTTCTTC.

This chain links TRBV11-3 with TRBJ2-7; TRBD1 agrees at 9 bases. Germline CDR1 reads SGHNT; CDR2 reads YENEEA. The CDR3 sequence is 14 residues long. After removal of 5 bases from V and 5 bases from J, the junction contained 7 bases not matched to a gene. The CDR3 reads CASSPRDRVHEQYF. CDR3 nucleotide sequence: TGTGCCAGCAGCCCGAGGGACAGGGTCCACGAGCAGTACTTC.

The chain couples TRBV28 to TRBJ2-3; TRBD2 matches 10 bases. This CDR3 spans 14 amino acids. The germline CDR1 and CDR2 sequences are MDHEN and SYDVKM. Trimming at V came to 5 bases and at J to 8 bases, leaving 7 bases not matched to a gene. The CDR3 DNA reads as TGTGCCAGCAGTAAAGCGGGAGGGTTGGTTACGCAGTATTTT. Its protein is CASSKAGGLVTQYF.

This clone was counted between two and nine times. The gene calls are TRBV28 and TRBJ1-2, with a weak D call TRBD1 (5 bases). Trimming stripped 6 bases from V and 10 bases from J, with 21 bases between. The CDR3 consists of 14 residues. Germline-derived CDR1 and CDR2 are MDHEN and SYDVKM. CDR3 amino acids: CASRPTGGGLAYTF. The CDR3 DNA reads as TGTGCCAGCAGACCAACGGGGGGTGGCTTGGCCTACACCTTC.

This chain links TRBV4-3 with TRBJ2-5; D not resolved. Looked up from germline, CDR1 is LGHNA and CDR2 is YSLEER. The CDR3 covers 17 residues. The V end lost 0 bases, the J end lost 7 bases, and 21 bases lay between the germline ends. CDR3 bases: TGCGCCAGCAGCCAAGATCTGGTGAGTCGGCGGTCGGGGACCCAGTACTTC. Protein: CASSQDLVSRRSGTQYF.

The V and J genes are TRBV30 and TRBJ1-4, with 9 bases aligning to TRBD1. Germline CDR1 and CDR2: GTSNPN and SVGIG (reference sequence). The length of the CDR3 is 13 residues. V lost 5 bases to trimming and J lost 13 bases; unmatched junction nucleotides: 11. The CDR3 loop is CAWGQGHNWRLFF. In DNA form, the CDR3 reads TGTGCCTGGGGACAGGGGCACAATTGGAGACTGTTTTTT.

The chain employs TRBV10-2 and TRBJ2-3; D is possibly TRBD2 (5 bases). Germline V CDR1 and CDR2: WSHSY, SAAADI. Trimming shortened V by 0 bases and J by 8 bases, and 6 bases separated the two germline ends. The CDR3 is 12 amino acids. The CDR3 protein is CASSESEGTQYF. DNA of the CDR3: TGCGCCAGCAGTGAGTCCGAGGGTACGCAGTATTTT.

The chain employs TRBV5-1 and TRBJ2-7; 8 positions match TRBD1. Germline trimming cut 0 bases from V and 7 bases from J; bases unmatched to any gene: 6. The germline V gene has CDR1 SGHRS and CDR2 YFSETQ. This CDR3 has 14 residues. Here the CDR3 DNA reads TGCGCCAGCAGCTTGGGGGGGACAGGCCCGGAGCAGTACTTC. This sequence encodes CASSLGGTGPEQYF.

This CDR3 is CAWGLAREQYF. CDR3 in DNA: TGTGCCTGGGGACTAGCGCGGGAGCAGTACTTC. This chain uses TRBV30 with TRBJ2-7, with 9 positions matching TRBD2. The CDR3 consists of 11 residues. V trimming: 5 bases; J trimming: 7 bases; junction bases outside the gene matches: 3. Germline CDR1 reads GTSNPN; CDR2 reads SVGIG (reference sequence).

The CDR3 loop is CASSQDGRGPDTQYF. The CDR3 coding sequence is TGCGCCAGCAGCCAAGATGGGCGGGGGCCAGATACGCAGTATTTT. V gene TRBV4-1 combines with J gene TRBJ2-3, with a weak D call TRBD2 (7 bases). From germline, CDR1 is MGHRA and CDR2 YSYEKL. Trimming removed 0 bases at V and 4 bases at J, with 11 bases between. The CDR3 runs 15 residues.

The chain links TRBV6-4 to TRBJ2-3; possible D gene TRBD1, 5 bases. The CDR3 loop spans 14 amino acids. The germline V gene encodes CDR1 MRHNA and CDR2 SNTAGT. V shed 2 bases and J shed 6 bases, with 12 bases lying between them. CDR3 bases: TGTGCCAGCAGTGACCCAGGGAAGGGGGATACGCAGTATTTT. The encoded protein is CASSDPGKGDTQYF.

The genes are TRBV7-9 and TRBJ1-1; D is unresolved. Germline V gene sequence: CDR1 SEHNR, CDR2 FQNEAQ (reference sequence). Trimming stripped 1 base from V and 6 bases from J, with 15 bases between. The CDR3 extends over 15 amino acids. The CDR3 loop reads CASSLDVVAEAEAFF. The CDR3, as DNA: TGTGCCAGCAGCTTAGATGTGGTAGCTGAGGCTGAAGCTTTCTTT.

The chain is built from TRBV9 and TRBJ2-7, with TRBD2 matching 9 bases. From germline, CDR1 is SGDLS and CDR2 YYNGEE. This CDR3 spans 15 amino acids. With V trimmed by 4 bases and J by 6 bases, 11 bases remained unmatched. The CDR3 nucleotides are TGTGCCAGCAGCCCCCGGGGTAGCGGGAGCGGCGAGCAGTACTTC. Translation: CASSPRGSGSGEQYF. Based on the CDR3 plus reference TRBV9 and TRBJ2-7, the full variable domain is DSGVTQTPKHLITATGQRVTLRCSPRSGDLSVYWYQQSLDQGLQFLIQYYNGEERAKGNILERFSAQQFPDLHSELNLSSLELGDSALYFCASSPRGSGSGEQYFGPGTRLTVT.

V and J are TRBV4-2 and TRBJ1-1; 9 bases map to TRBD1. J lost 11 bases, V lost 3 bases, and 10 bases had no gene match. CDR1 is LGHNA, CDR2 YNFKEQ, per germline. This CDR3 spans 14 amino acids. CDR3 sequence: CASSQRQGGGVAFF. Written as DNA, the CDR3 is TGTGCCAGCAGCCAGAGACAGGGGGGCGGTGTGGCTTTCTTT.

J is TRBJ2-3 and V is TRBV14; 8 nucleotides line up with TRBD2. CDR3 length equals 15 residues. Trimming cost V 4 bases and J 0 bases; bases outside gene matches: 3. CDR1 is SGHDN and CDR2 is FVKESK in the germline V gene. CDR3 DNA: TGTGCCAGCAGCCGTAGCGGGATAAGCACAGATACGCAGTATTTT. Amino acid sequence: CASSRSGISTDTQYF. The full variable domain, its missing parts supplied by reference TRBV14 and TRBJ2-3, is EAGVTQFPSHSVIEKGQTVTLRCDPISGHDNLYWYRRVMGKEIKFLLHFVKESKQDESGMPNNRFLAERTGGTYSTLKVQPAELEDSGVYFCASSRSGISTDTQYFGPGTRLTVL.

This rearrangement joins TRBV30 to TRBJ1-4; possibly TRBD1 for D (6 bases). Germline assignment: CDR1 GTSNPN and CDR2 SVGIG (reference sequence). The CDR3 extends over 14 amino acids. Trimming removed 3 bases at V and 11 bases at J, with 19 bases between. The CDR3 loop reads CAWSPVGALGKLFF. CDR3 nucleotides: TGTGCCTGGAGCCCCGTGGGGGCCTTGGGGAAACTGTTTTTT. Complete variable domain (other parts from reference TRBV30 and TRBJ1-4): SQTIHQWPATLVQPVGSPLSLECTVEGTSNPNLYWYRQAAGRGLQLLFYSVGIGQISSEVPQNLSASRPQDRQFILSSKKLLLSDSGFYLCAWSPVGALGKLFFGSGTQLSVL.

J is TRBJ2-3 and V is TRBV25-1, with D tentatively TRBD2 (5 bases). This CDR3 is built from 15 residues. CDR1 and CDR2 from the germline V gene are MGHDK and SYGVNS. Trimming pared 0 bases from V and 0 bases from J, leaving 7 bases between. The CDR3 DNA reads TGTGCCAGCAGTGAATACGGCGGGAGCACAGATACGCAGTATTTT. Its translation: CASSEYGGSTDTQYF. Full variable domain (outside the CDR3, taken from reference TRBV25-1 and TRBJ2-3): EADIYQTPRYLVIGTGKKITLECSQTMGHDKMYWYQQDPGMELHLIHYSYGVNSTEKGDLSSESTVSRIRTEHFPLTLESARPSHTSQYLCASSEYGGSTDTQYFGPGTRLTVL.

The rearrangement links TRBV4-3 to TRBJ2-7; D unresolved. This CDR3 region has 15 residues. Germline V gives CDR1 LGHNA, CDR2 YSLEER. V lost 10 bases and J 5 bases, leaving 24 bases between the germline ends. The CDR3 protein is CATPPYGPQSHEQYF. The CDR3 bases are TGCGCCACCCCCCCCTATGGGCCCCAGTCCCACGAGCAGTACTTC.

This sequence joins TRBV6-5 and TRBJ1-1; the D gene is possibly TRBD1 (5 bases). Trimming shortened V by 5 bases and J by 11 bases, and 18 bases separated the two germline ends. The CDR3 extends over 13 amino acids. Germline V CDR1 and CDR2: MNHEY, SVGAGI. The CDR3 DNA follows: TGTGCCAGCAGTCCCCCCCGACAGCCCCGGGCTTTCTTT. Translation gives CASSPPRQPRAFF.

This clone was seen more than once but under ten times. The chain recombines TRBV2 with TRBJ2-2; TRBD1 agrees at 8 bases. The CDR3 is made up of 15 amino acids. V shed 6 bases, J shed 3 bases, and the junction held 6 bases outside the gene matches. Germline V gives CDR1 SNHLY, CDR2 FYNNEI. CDR3 residues: CASRRPGGDTGELFF. The CDR3 DNA reads TGTGCCAGCAGGAGGCCAGGGGGCGACACCGGGGAGCTGTTTTTT.